The 2 T cell receptor beta chains in this list originate from one sample, sequenced in a study of blood T cell repertoires in COVID-19. TCRdb's copy holds only in-frame clones and misses some; the assay was immunoSEQ multiplex PCR. The sample holds fewer than 75,000 clones, over 75% seen once. Source material: peripheral blood. The receptor set was obtained from a man between 70 and 80 years old with acute or convalescent COVID-19.

The chain links TRBV5-8 to TRBJ2-1; D gene uncertain. V was shortened by 4 bases and J by 7 bases, with 9 bases between the two germline ends. CDR1 SGHTS and CDR2 YDEGEE come from the germline V gene. This CDR3 comprises 12 residues. This CDR3 reads CASSGLGNEQFF. The DNA of the CDR3 is TGTGCCAGCAGCGGTCTAGGAAATGAGCAGTTCTTC. The entire variable domain, with the rest obtained from reference TRBV5-8 and TRBJ2-1, is as follows: EAGVTQSPTHLIKTRGQQATLRCSPISGHTSVYWYQQALGLGLQFLLWYDEGEERNRGNFPPRFSGRQFPNYSSELNVNALELEDSALYLCASSGLGNEQFFGPGTRLTVL.

DNA for the CDR3: TGTGCCAGTAGTATAGGGTACAGCCACAATGAGCAGTTCTTC. Translation: CASSIGYSHNEQFF. This chain uses TRBV19 with TRBJ2-1; D not certain. V was shortened by 1 base and J by 5 bases, with 9 bases between the two germline ends. CDR3 length: 14 residues. The V gene's germline CDR1 is LNHDA and CDR2 SQIVND (reference sequence). The full variable domain, with the rest looked up from reference TRBV19 and TRBJ2-1, is DGGITQSPKYLFRKEGQNVTLSCEQNLNHDAMYWYRQDPGQGLRLIYYSQIVNDFQKGDIAEGYSVSREKKESFPLTVTSAQKNPTAFYLCASSIGYSHNEQFFGPGTRLTVL.